The sequence of this T cell receptor beta chain was determined in a study of spatial heterogeneity in lung cancer. Study details: More than eight raw reads, on average, carried each unique TCR and UMI combination.

V was clipped by 6 bases and J by 7 bases, with 37 bases between them. The CDR3 runs 20 residues. Germline V gene data show CDR1 as SNHLY and CDR2 as FYNNEI. This clonotype occurred many times. In TCRdb, the 5' RACE reads were re-called with MiXCR into one record per CDR3 protein. The table records tens of thousands of distinct CDR3 sequences, around 9% of them present only once. Time point: sample taken at primary tumor resection. Sequencing covered unsorted whole RNA taken from tumor, nontumor lung or frozen PBMC. This specimen was PBMCs, taken at surgery. This sequence was found in a male donor with early-stage non-small cell lung cancer. This sequence joins TRBV2 and TRBJ2-7, with a possible D match to TRBD1 (7 bases). The CDR3 loop is CASSEGRGSLRQGGLSEQYF. In DNA, the CDR3 is TGTGCCAGCAGCGAGGGTAGGGGCTCTCTACGCCAGGGGGGTTTGAGTGAGCAGTACTTC.